This TCR beta chain appears in the sequencing data of a study of blood T cell repertoires in COVID-19. Study context: Acute and convalescent COVID-19 specimens originated in the United States, Italy and Spain.

Study processing details: Amplification of reference gene primers was used by the study to estimate nucleated cell counts. Measured with immunoSEQ multiplex PCR; TCRdb has only the in-frame clones, and not every one. V and J calls and clone size are those listed in that table; D and trimming were worked out from the DNA. The sample comprises approximately 99,000 clones, 84% of which are singletons, and roughly 2% rests with the top ten. The receptor's source is a man between 65 and 80 years old with active or convalescent COVID-19. Sequencing input: peripheral blood.

CDR3: CASQPISGTSGAGDTQYF. In nucleotides, the CDR3 is TGTGCCAGCCAACCGATCTCCGGGACTAGCGGGGCCGGGGATACGCAGTATTTT. The chain couples TRBV25-1 to TRBJ2-3; TRBD2 aligns across 13 bases. CDR3 length equals 18 residues. Germline CDR1 MGHDK, CDR2 SYGVNS. Losses at the gene ends were 8 bases for V and 6 bases for J; bases not matched to a gene: 17.